This T cell receptor (beta chain) was identified during a study of cytomegalovirus exposure and HLA in healthy donors. Notes on the study in general: Later analysis revealed greater clonal expansion in HLA-associated TCR beta chains than in equally common others. Reportedly, TCR beta sequences accurately predicted HLA-A and HLA-B alleles in most subjects.

Between the trimmed V and J ends, which lost 0 bases and 8 bases, there was a span of 13 bases. The V gene's germline CDR1 is LGHNA and CDR2 YSLEER. The CDR3 has 15 amino acids. This clone was detected only a few times. Antigen specificity is unknown. Primers included in the PCR were 60 Vbeta and 13 Jbeta primers. Method: immunoSEQ multiplex PCR; TCRdb's copy keeps in-frame clones and lacks some. The data contain 150,000 to 190,000 clones, around 82% of them singletons. The sample comprised PBMCs. This TCR came from a woman between 50 and 59 years old in good health and CMV-seropositive. The chain joins TRBV4-3 to TRBJ1-4, with D perhaps matching TRBD1 (5 bases). DNA of the CDR3: TGCGCCAGCAGCCAAGATTGGAGGGGCCAAGAAAAACTGTTTTTT. This translates into CASSQDWRGQEKLFF.